This TCR beta chain appears in the sequencing data of a study of shared clonotypes between healthy human individuals. The germline CDR1 and CDR2 sequences are SEHNR and FQNEAQ (reference sequence). CDR3 size: 14 residues. The germline V and J ends were trimmed by 1 base and 2 bases, with 9 bases remaining between them. In the case of this clone: Its antigen remains unknown. At the DNA level, this CDR3 is encoded by other sequences in the same sample as well.

Naive CD8 cells lacked CD45RO, underwent positive selection for CCR7 and left out terminally differentiated effector memory CD45RA+ cells. Study-wide results and limits: Expectations were that clonotype sharing among donors would be affected by sequencing depth. Despite large depth, sorted-subset datasets appeared incompletely sequenced.

Genomic DNA of every subset was divided equally among multiple immunoSEQ plates. Produced via immunoSEQ multiplex PCR; TCRdb's table is partial and in-frame only. Of around 700,000 clones listed, under 95% are singletons. V is TRBV7-9 and J is TRBJ2-7, with D perhaps matching TRBD1 (6 bases). The sequencing input was naive CD8+ T cells sorted from blood. The source of this sequence is a man in his thirties or forties in good health. CDR3: CASSLEDRAYEQYF. The CDR3 bases are TGTGCCAGCAGCTTAGAGGACAGAGCCTACGAGCAGTACTTC. Looking up the rest from reference TRBV7-9 and TRBJ2-7 gives the full variable domain: DTGVSQNPRHKITKRGQNVTFRCDPISEHNRLYWYRQTLGQGPEFLTYFQNEAQLEKSRLLSDRFSAERPKGSFSTLEIQRTEQGDSAMYLCASSLEDRAYEQYFGPGTRLTVT.